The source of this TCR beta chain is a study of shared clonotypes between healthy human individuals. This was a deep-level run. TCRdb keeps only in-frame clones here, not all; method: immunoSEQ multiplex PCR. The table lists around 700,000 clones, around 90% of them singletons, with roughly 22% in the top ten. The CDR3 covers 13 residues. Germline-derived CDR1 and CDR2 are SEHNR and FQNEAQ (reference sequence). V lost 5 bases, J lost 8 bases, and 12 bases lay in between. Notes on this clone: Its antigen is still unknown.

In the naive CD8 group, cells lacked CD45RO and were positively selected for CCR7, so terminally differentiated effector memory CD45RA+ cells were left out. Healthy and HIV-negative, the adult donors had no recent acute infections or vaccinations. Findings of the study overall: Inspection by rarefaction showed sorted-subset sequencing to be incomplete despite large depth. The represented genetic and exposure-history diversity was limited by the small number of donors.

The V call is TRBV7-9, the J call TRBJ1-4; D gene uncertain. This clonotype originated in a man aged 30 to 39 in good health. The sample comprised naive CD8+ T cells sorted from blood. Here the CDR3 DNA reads TGTGCCAGCAGCGCGCAGACAAGCGAAAAACTGTTTTTT. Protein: CASSAQTSEKLFF.